This T cell receptor beta chain was recorded in a study of T cell responses to AZD1222 COVID-19 vaccine. Study-wide points: Most donors were white British and more were female, and clonal diversity was possibly underestimated. Reportedly, nearly half the spike-specific TCRs target unmutated variant regions.

The repertoire was sequenced with immunoSEQ multiplex PCR; TCRdb's copy has only in-frame clones and lacks some. Among roughly 130,000 clones listed, 91% were seen once. Trimming took off 7 bases at V and 6 bases at J, with 10 bases between the two ends. The CDR3 totals 12 residues. As concerns this clone: Its antigen is unidentified.

The receptor's source is an adult who received the MenACWY meningococcal vaccine as a control. J is TRBJ1-5 and V is TRBV12-3 or TRBV12-4; no clear D gene. Sequenced here: peripheral blood, sampled 28 days after the second dose of the MenACWY control vaccine. The CDR3 reads CASTLGSQPQHF. Written as DNA, the CDR3 is TGTGCCAGCACCTTAGGAAGTCAGCCCCAGCATTTT.